This T cell receptor (beta chain) appears in the sequencing data of a study of regulatory T cells in long-lasting Graves disease. Indicated time point: newly diagnosed GD, antithyroid drugs for less than 3 months. There was RNA extracted from PBMCs, and the TCR library was made from it. Both iRepertoire HTBI primers and Arm-PCR of CDR3 regions were used to build the TCR beta libraries. TCRdb itself ran the multiplex PCR reads through MiXCR, one entry per CDR3 protein. This table holds about 360,000 distinct CDR3 sequences, around 15% found once. This clonotype was observed at least ten times. Germline loops: CDR1 KGHSH, CDR2 LQKENI. V shed 1 base and J shed 7 bases, with 13 bases lying between them. CDR3 length: 15 amino acids. The sample was also reused in another study, on T cells in Graves' hyperthyroidism and ophthalmopathy. That study adds: Using the HTBI primer set, a first-round RT-PCR was run on the TCR CDR3.

The rearrangement links TRBV18 to TRBJ1-4, with D possibly being TRBD1 (6 bases). Material: peripheral blood mononuclear cells (PBMCs), obtained at new diagnosis, from a patient treated with antithyroid drugs. The origin of this receptor is a woman aged 18 to 35 with Graves disease. CDR3 loop: CASSPQSQGIEKLFF. CDR3 sequence (DNA): TGTGCCAGCTCACCACAATCCCAGGGGATTGAAAAACTGTTTTTT. The variable domain in full, completed from reference TRBV18 and TRBJ1-4, reads NAGVMQNPRHLVRRRGQEARLRCSPMKGHSHVYWYRQLPEEGLKFMVYLQKENIIDESGMPKERFSAEFPKEGPSILRIQQVVRGDSAAYFCASSPQSQGIEKLFFGSGTQLSVL.